This entry features one T cell receptor beta chain sequence. These data come from a study of OX40 agonist ivuxolimab in advanced cancers. Study background: Ivuxolimab, which patients received intravenously every 2 weeks, was dosed at 0.01 to 10 mg/kg.

Clones were read by immunoSEQ multiplex PCR, and TCRdb kept only the in-frame ones, dropping some. The sample lists more than 20,000 clones; roughly three quarters were seen once. The CDR3 has 14 amino acids. V was pared by 5 bases and J by 5 bases, with 12 bases between. CDR1 and CDR2 (germline): SGHTA, FQGTGA. Sequenced material: CD4+ or CD8+ T cells sorted from blood, taken in a trial of the OX40 agonist ivuxolimab. The TCR sequence derives from an adult with an advanced solid tumor such as melanoma, head and neck, liver or kidney cancer. The rearrangement uses TRBV7-3 and TRBJ2-2, with D hard to call. Here the CDR3 reads CASSQSFGTGELFF. CDR3 DNA: TGTGCCAGCAGCCAGAGTTTCGGGACCGGGGAGCTGTTTTTT.